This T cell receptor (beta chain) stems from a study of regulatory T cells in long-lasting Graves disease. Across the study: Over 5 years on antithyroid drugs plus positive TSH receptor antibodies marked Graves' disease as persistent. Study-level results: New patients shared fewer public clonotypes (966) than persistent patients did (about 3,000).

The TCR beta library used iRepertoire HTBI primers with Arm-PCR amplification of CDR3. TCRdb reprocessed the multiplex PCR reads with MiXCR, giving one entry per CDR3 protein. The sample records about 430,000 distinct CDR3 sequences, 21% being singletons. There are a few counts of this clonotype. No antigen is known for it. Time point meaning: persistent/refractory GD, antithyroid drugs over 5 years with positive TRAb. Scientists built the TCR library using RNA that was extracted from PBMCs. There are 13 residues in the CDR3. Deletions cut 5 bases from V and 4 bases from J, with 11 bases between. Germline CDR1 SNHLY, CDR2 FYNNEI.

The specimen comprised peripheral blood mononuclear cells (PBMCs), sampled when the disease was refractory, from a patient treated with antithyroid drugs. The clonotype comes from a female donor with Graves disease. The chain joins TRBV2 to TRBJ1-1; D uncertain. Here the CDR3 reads CASSSGSTTEAFF. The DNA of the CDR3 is TGTGCCAGCAGTTCCGGGTCTACCACTGAAGCTTTCTTT.